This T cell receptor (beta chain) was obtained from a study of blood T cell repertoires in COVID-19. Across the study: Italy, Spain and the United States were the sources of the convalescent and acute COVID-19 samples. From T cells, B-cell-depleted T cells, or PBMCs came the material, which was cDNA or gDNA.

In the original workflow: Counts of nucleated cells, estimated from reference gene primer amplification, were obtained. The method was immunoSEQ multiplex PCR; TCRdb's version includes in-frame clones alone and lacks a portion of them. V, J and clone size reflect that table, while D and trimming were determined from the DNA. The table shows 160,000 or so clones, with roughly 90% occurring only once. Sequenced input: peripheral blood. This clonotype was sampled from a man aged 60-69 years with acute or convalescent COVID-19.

CDR3 in DNA: TGCAGTGCTAGTGGCAGTCAGGGGGCCACAGATACGCAGTATTTT. Translating it yields CSASGSQGATDTQYF. This chain uses TRBV20-1 with TRBJ2-3; TRBD1 matches at 8 bases. Germline V lookup: CDR1 DFQATT, CDR2 SNEGSKA (reference sequence). V was clipped by 3 bases and J by 2 bases; unmatched bases: 7. The CDR3 extends over 15 amino acids.